Each of the 6 T cell receptor beta chains below was sequenced from the same sample in a study of blood T cell repertoires in COVID-19. Data came from immunoSEQ multiplex PCR; TCRdb stores just in-frame clones and leaves some out. The profile shows more than 150,000 clones, around 80% of them singletons. Sequencing input: peripheral blood. The receptors were gathered from a man aged 30 to 45 with active or convalescent COVID-19.

This clone was found a few times. At the DNA level, this CDR3 is encoded by other sequences in the same sample as well. This CDR3 is CASSLRQGVGYGYTF. CDR3 in DNA: TGTGCCAGCAGCCTCCGACAGGGAGTAGGATATGGCTACACCTTC. The V and J genes are TRBV3-1 (or the pseudogene TRBV3-2) and TRBJ1-2, with TRBD1 matching over 7 bases. This CDR3 comprises 15 residues. Unmatched junction bases numbered 10, after V lost 4 bases and J lost 5 bases. Per germline, CDR1 LGHDT and CDR2 YNNKEL (reference sequence).

The chain recombines TRBV3-1 (or the pseudogene TRBV3-2) with TRBJ2-3; D gene unclear. The CDR3 consists of 16 residues. Trimming stripped 1 base from V and 0 bases from J, with 11 bases between. Germline-derived CDR1 and CDR2 are LGHDT and YNNKEL (reference sequence). Written as DNA, the CDR3 is TGTGCCAGCAGCCAAGTGACGTTGACTAGCACAGATACGCAGTATTTT. Translated: CASSQVTLTSTDTQYF.

The V gene is TRBV19, the J gene TRBJ1-6; possibly TRBD1 for D (5 bases). The germline gives CDR1 LNHDA, CDR2 SQIVND (reference sequence). There are 14 residues in the CDR3. V dropped 6 bases and J dropped 6 bases, with 12 bases sitting between them. The CDR3 region has the DNA TGTGCCAGTAGGATTGAAGGGGCTAATTCACCCCTCCACTTT. Translating it yields CASRIEGANSPLHF.

The genes are TRBV19 and TRBJ1-1; TRBD1 matches at 8 bases. V lost 1 base to trimming and J lost 4 bases; unmatched junction nucleotides: 8. This CDR3 is built from 16 residues. CDR1 is LNHDA and CDR2 is SQIVND in the germline V gene (reference sequence). The CDR3 DNA reads as TGTGCCAGTAGTATAGCCCAAATTACAGGGGGCACTGAAGCTTTCTTT. Encoded protein: CASSIAQITGGTEAFF. The full variable domain, completed using reference TRBV19 and TRBJ1-1, is DGGITQSPKYLFRKEGQNVTLSCEQNLNHDAMYWYRQDPGQGLRLIYYSQIVNDFQKGDIAEGYSVSREKKESFPLTVTSAQKNPTAFYLCASSIAQITGGTEAFFGQGTRLTVV.

This rearrangement joins TRBV9 to TRBJ1-4, with TRBD1 matching over 7 bases. The CDR3 is made up of 14 amino acids. With V trimmed by 4 bases and J by 7 bases, 7 bases remained unmatched. Germline assignment: CDR1 SGDLS and CDR2 YYNGEE. In DNA form, the CDR3 reads TGTGCCAGCAGCCCTTTAGGGGGCGCTGAAAAACTGTTTTTT. This translates into CASSPLGGAEKLFF.

On this clone itself: The junction departs from the called germline gene at one end, perhaps through a read error. The chain links TRBV7-7 to TRBJ2-1, with D maybe TRBD1 (6 bases). Germline loops: CDR1 SSHAT, CDR2 FNYEAQ (reference sequence). This CDR3 is built from 13 residues. The DNA for the CDR3 is TGTGCTAGCAGCCCGGCACAGGGCAATGAGCAGTTCTTC. It yields the protein CASSPAQGNEQFF.